Sequencing of this T cell receptor beta chain was carried out in a study of OX40 agonist ivuxolimab in advanced cancers. Across the whole study: An anti-OX40 (CD134) antibody with agonistic activity, ivuxolimab, was administered to patients.

Profiled with immunoSEQ multiplex PCR; TCRdb holds only in-frame clones, not every one. This table holds roughly 20,000 clones, more than 75% found once. The germline gives CDR1 MGHRA, CDR2 YSYEKL. The CDR3 has 16 residues. V lost 0 bases, J lost 2 bases, and 14 bases lay in between. Patients were ineligible given autoimmune disease history or systemic immunosuppression. Sampled blood was obtained at baseline, cycle 4 day 1, and cycle 7 day 1. This specimen was CD4+ or CD8+ T cells sorted from blood, taken in a trial of the OX40 agonist ivuxolimab. The V call is TRBV4-1, the J call TRBJ2-7; TRBD2 is a possible D gene (6 bases). The clonotype was recovered from an adult with an advanced solid tumor such as melanoma, head and neck, liver or kidney cancer. DNA for the CDR3: TGCGCCAGCAGCCAAGATAGCGGCAACCCGACCTACGAGCAGTACTTC. Translated: CASSQDSGNPTYEQYF.